A selection of T cell receptor beta chains follows, all from one sample in a study of CD8 T cells in Susac syndrome. TCRdb re-called the immunoSEQ multiplex PCR reads through MiXCR, storing one row per CDR3 protein. This sample has about 300,000 distinct CDR3 sequences, with approximately 89% found just once. What was sequenced was CD8+ T cells from PBMCs. These receptor sequences come from a human donor with multiple sclerosis. The CDR3 runs from the conserved cysteine through the conserved F or W. Each record gives: V gene, J gene, CDR3 protein.

v_gene: TRBV3-1; j_gene: TRBJ2-2; CDR3aa: CASSQGPPGGLDTGELFF
v_gene: TRBV5-4; j_gene: TRBJ2-2; CDR3aa: CASSLSSGELFF
v_gene: TRBV19; j_gene: TRBJ2-2; CDR3aa: CASSIGGGLGELFF
v_gene: TRBV30; j_gene: TRBJ1-6; CDR3aa: CAWSVVVPPLHF
v_gene: TRBV6-2/TRBV6-3; j_gene: TRBJ1-2; CDR3aa: CASMDGVNYGYTF
v_gene: TRBV6-2/TRBV6-3; j_gene: TRBJ2-5; CDR3aa: CASITGTQETQYF
v_gene: TRBV6-2/TRBV6-3; j_gene: TRBJ2-3; CDR3aa: CASRAARGTTDTQYF
v_gene: TRBV2; j_gene: TRBJ2-2; CDR3aa: CASVLGGELFF
v_gene: TRBV27; j_gene: TRBJ2-7; CDR3aa: CASSSRGGPNLYEQYF
v_gene: TRBV7-6; j_gene: TRBJ2-3; CDR3aa: CASSFGLAVTDTQYF
v_gene: TRBV11-2; j_gene: TRBJ2-5; CDR3aa: CASRILETQYF
v_gene: TRBV7-8; j_gene: TRBJ2-7; CDR3aa: CASSSIRAYEQYF
v_gene: TRBV25-1; j_gene: TRBJ1-1; CDR3aa: CASSEFEGGNTEAFF
v_gene: TRBV9; j_gene: TRBJ2-7; CDR3aa: CASSVDGQQSYEQYF
v_gene: TRBV7-8; j_gene: TRBJ1-5; CDR3aa: CASSLGQPNQPQHF
v_gene: TRBV20-1; j_gene: TRBJ2-1; CDR3aa: CSAGGGADYNEQFF
v_gene: TRBV7-2; j_gene: TRBJ2-3; CDR3aa: CASSPGFVGGPFPDTQYF
v_gene: TRBV2; j_gene: TRBJ2-7; CDR3aa: CASSERYEQYF
v_gene: TRBV3-1; j_gene: TRBJ1-1; CDR3aa: CASSQSGLNTEAFF
v_gene: TRBV6-6; j_gene: TRBJ2-7; CDR3aa: CASSHGVYLYEQYF
v_gene: TRBV20-1; j_gene: TRBJ1-2; CDR3aa: CSARVSGTGYGYTF
v_gene: TRBV6-2/TRBV6-3; j_gene: TRBJ1-5; CDR3aa: CASSYPEAQHF
v_gene: TRBV20-1; j_gene: TRBJ2-1; CDR3aa: CSASGRSNNEQFF
v_gene: TRBV10-3; j_gene: TRBJ2-5; CDR3aa: CAISQGYDQEGETQYF
v_gene: TRBV7-9; j_gene: TRBJ2-7; CDR3aa: CASSPEQGAIDEQYF
v_gene: TRBV7-9; j_gene: TRBJ2-5; CDR3aa: CASSRQTGEGETQYF
v_gene: TRBV27; j_gene: TRBJ2-6; CDR3aa: CASRGTGSYSGANVLTF
v_gene: TRBV20-1; j_gene: TRBJ2-7; CDR3aa: CSARDRDRDYEQYF
v_gene: TRBV28; j_gene: TRBJ1-1; CDR3aa: CASSAIGLMNTEAFF
v_gene: TRBV29-1; j_gene: TRBJ2-1; CDR3aa: CSAEIMTSASSYNEQFF
v_gene: TRBV6-6; j_gene: TRBJ2-7; CDR3aa: CASRDPYEQYF
v_gene: TRBV7-9; j_gene: TRBJ2-7; CDR3aa: CASSLQSSGDAYEQYF
v_gene: TRBV6-2/TRBV6-3; j_gene: TRBJ2-7; CDR3aa: CASSPGQPQYF
v_gene: TRBV29-1; j_gene: TRBJ2-7; CDR3aa: CSVGGRGHPDYEQYF
v_gene: TRBV11-3; j_gene: TRBJ2-1; CDR3aa: CASSPTGEGYNEQFF
v_gene: TRBV9; j_gene: TRBJ2-2; CDR3aa: CASSVEGTRTGELFF
v_gene: TRBV27; j_gene: TRBJ1-2; CDR3aa: CATRTAYGYTF
v_gene: TRBV28; j_gene: TRBJ2-7; CDR3aa: CASNELGTSGRSAYEQYF
v_gene: TRBV29-1; j_gene: TRBJ2-1; CDR3aa: CSVEGFPGQGADEQFF
v_gene: TRBV11-1; j_gene: TRBJ2-1; CDR3aa: CASSLRSPSTSGRRTYNEQFF
v_gene: TRBV20-1; j_gene: TRBJ2-7; CDR3aa: CSARSPTGFEQYF
v_gene: TRBV9; j_gene: TRBJ2-3; CDR3aa: CASSRTGGASTDTQYF
v_gene: TRBV3-1; j_gene: TRBJ1-6; CDR3aa: CASSQGPWTDLNSPLHF
v_gene: TRBV15; j_gene: TRBJ1-5; CDR3aa: CATSRVFNQPQHF
v_gene: TRBV7-9; j_gene: TRBJ1-1; CDR3aa: CASSPNRGNTEAFF
v_gene: TRBV27; j_gene: TRBJ2-5; CDR3aa: CASSLLAEGVGTQYF
v_gene: TRBV28; j_gene: TRBJ2-1; CDR3aa: CASSFAGGNNEQFF
v_gene: TRBV19; j_gene: TRBJ2-3; CDR3aa: CASSIGVAGGTDTQYF
v_gene: TRBV20-1; j_gene: TRBJ2-1; CDR3aa: CSARDQTGVLGYNEQFF